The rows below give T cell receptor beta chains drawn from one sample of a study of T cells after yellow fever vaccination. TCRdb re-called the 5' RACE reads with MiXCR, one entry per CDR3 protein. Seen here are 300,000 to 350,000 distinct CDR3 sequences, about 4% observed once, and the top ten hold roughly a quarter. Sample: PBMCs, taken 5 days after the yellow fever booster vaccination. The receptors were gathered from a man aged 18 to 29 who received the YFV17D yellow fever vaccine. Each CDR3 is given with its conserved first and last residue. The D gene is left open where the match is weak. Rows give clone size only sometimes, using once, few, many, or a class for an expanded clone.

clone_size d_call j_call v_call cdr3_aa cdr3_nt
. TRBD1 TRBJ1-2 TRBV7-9 CASSIYRDRVEGYTF TGTGCCAGCAGCATATACCGGGACAGGGTCGAGGGCTACACCTTC
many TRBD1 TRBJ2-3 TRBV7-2 CASSLRRTGGDTQYF TGTGCCAGCAGCTTAAGACGGACAGGGGGAGATACGCAGTATTTT
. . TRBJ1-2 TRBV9 CASSVAGDGGYTF TGTGCCAGCAGCGTAGCCGGGGACGGTGGCTACACCTTC
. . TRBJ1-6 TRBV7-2 CASSSQGTLNSPLHF TGTGCCAGCAGCTCTCAGGGGACCCTTAATTCACCCCTCCACTTT
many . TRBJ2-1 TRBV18 CASSPPAQDNEQFF TGTGCCAGCTCACCACCGGCACAGGACAATGAGCAGTTCTTC
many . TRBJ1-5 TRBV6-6 CASSRNTPQHF TGTGCCAGCAGTCGAAATACCCCCCAGCATTTT
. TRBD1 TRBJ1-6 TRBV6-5 CASSARTGGDSPLHF TGTGCCAGCAGTGCTCGGACAGGGGGTGACTCACCCCTCCACTTT
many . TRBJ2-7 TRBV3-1 CASSQTGGVYEQYF TGTGCCAGCAGCCAGACCGGGGGTGTCTACGAGCAGTACTTC
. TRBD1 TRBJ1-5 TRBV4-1 CASSQGQGSNQPQHF TGCGCCAGCAGCCAAGGACAGGGGAGCAATCAGCCCCAGCATTTT
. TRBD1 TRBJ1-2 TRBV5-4 CASSLGQGTPGYTF TGTGCCAGCAGCTTGGGACAGGGAACCCCTGGCTACACCTTC
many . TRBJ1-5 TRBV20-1 CSARRQALRGGNQPQHF TGCAGTGCCAGAAGACAGGCGCTACGCGGTGGCAATCAGCCCCAGCATTTT
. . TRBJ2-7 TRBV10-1 CASSLGGPPYEQYF TGCGCCAGCAGTCTTGGGGGGCCACCCTACGAGCAGTACTTC
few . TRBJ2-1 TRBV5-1 CASSLSGTINNEQFF TGCGCCAGCAGCCTCTCCGGGACGATCAACAATGAGCAGTTCTTC
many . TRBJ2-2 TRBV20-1 CSATSLATNTGELFF TGCAGTGCTACTTCACTAGCTACGAACACCGGGGAGCTGTTTTTT
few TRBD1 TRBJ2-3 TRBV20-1 CSAQRTGGTDTQYF TGCAGTGCTCAAAGGACAGGGGGCACAGATACGCAGTATTTT
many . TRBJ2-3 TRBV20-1 CSARDTRADTQYF TGCAGTGCTAGAGATACGAGGGCAGATACGCAGTATTTT
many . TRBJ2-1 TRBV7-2 CASSLPGGGRYNEQFF TGTGCCAGCAGCTTGCCTGGCGGCGGGCGGTACAATGAGCAGTTCTTC
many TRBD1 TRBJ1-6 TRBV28 CASGSRGVVSPLHF TGTGCCAGCGGGTCCAGGGGGGTGGTTTCACCCCTCCACTTT
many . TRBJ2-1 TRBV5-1 CASKPRDGNEQFF TGCGCCAGCAAACCCCGGGACGGTAATGAGCAGTTCTTC
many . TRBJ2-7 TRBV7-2 CASSSWATAYEQYF TGTGCCAGCAGCTCATGGGCCACGGCCTACGAGCAGTACTTC
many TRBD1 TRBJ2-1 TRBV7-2 CASSSDRVGQFF TGTGCCAGCAGCTCTGACAGGGTCGGGCAGTTCTTC
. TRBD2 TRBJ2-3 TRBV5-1 CASSQIGRGTDTQYF TGCGCCAGCAGCCAAATTGGGAGGGGAACAGATACGCAGTATTTT
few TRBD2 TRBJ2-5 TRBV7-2 CASSAGGAQETQYF TGTGCCAGCAGTGCCGGGGGGGCCCAAGAGACCCAGTACTTC
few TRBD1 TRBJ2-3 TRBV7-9 CASSPTGGRADTQYF TGTGCCAGCAGCCCTACAGGGGGCCGGGCAGATACGCAGTATTTT
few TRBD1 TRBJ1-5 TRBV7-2 CASSFGTGGPQHF TGTGCCAGCAGCTTTGGGACAGGGGGGCCCCAGCATTTT
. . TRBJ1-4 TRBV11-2 CASSLQMATNEKLFF TGTGCCAGCAGCTTGCAAATGGCAACTAATGAAAAACTGTTTTTT
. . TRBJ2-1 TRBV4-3 CASSQGRFSSYNEQFF TGCGCCAGCAGCCAAGGGAGATTCAGCTCCTACAATGAGCAGTTCTTC
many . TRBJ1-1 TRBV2 CASRSLATEAFF TGTGCCAGCAGGTCGTTGGCCACTGAAGCTTTCTTT
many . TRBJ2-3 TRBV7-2 CASSLGSRADTQYF TGTGCCAGCAGCCTAGGGTCTAGGGCAGATACGCAGTATTTT